This TCR beta chain was sequenced for a study of long-term antiretroviral therapy in people with HIV. With 5 bases clipped from V and 4 bases from J, the junction kept 10 bases outside the gene matches. This CDR3 has 15 amino acids. Germline lookup yields CDR1 SGHTA and CDR2 FQGTGA. With survey level as its setting, the immunoSEQ assay was v3.0. Profiled with immunoSEQ multiplex PCR; TCRdb holds only in-frame clones, not every one. Of tens of thousands of clones detected, roughly 92% appear once; the ten largest clones hold around 10%. The material was unsorted PBMCs, obtained 6.2 years after starting antiretroviral therapy. This sequence was found in a man aged 40-50 years with HIV. The genes are TRBV7-3 and TRBJ2-7; TRBD2 matches at 8 bases. CDR3 in DNA: TGTGCCAGCAGCCCAGGGGTAGCGGGGACGTACGAGCAGTACTTC. Its protein product is CASSPGVAGTYEQYF.